The rows below give T cell receptor beta chains drawn from one sample of a study of T-cell reconstitution after alpha-beta-depleted transplantation in children. A single record per CDR3 protein comes from TCRdb applying MiXCR to the PCR reads. The sample has 200,000 to 250,000 distinct CDR3 sequences, around 9.6% seen once. Sequencing used PBMCs from the stem cell graft donor, obtained from the stem cell graft. These receptors all come from a human donor who donated a stem cell graft to a child with acute lymphoblastic leukemia. The conserved cysteine and the conserved F or W are not part of the CDR3 here.

V,length,J,CDR3
TRBV12-3/TRBV12-4,14,TRBJ1-6,ASSFGLVTYNSPLH
TRBV5-6,11,TRBJ1-1,ASSLAGGGKAF
TRBV27,12,TRBJ1-1,ASSSDRSNTEAF
TRBV7-9,11,TRBJ2-5,ASSLSGQETQY
TRBV5-1,12,TRBJ1-6,ASSMTGPNSPLH
TRBV6-1,14,TRBJ2-1,ASSPILAKTYNEQF
TRBV6-5,13,TRBJ2-3,ASSFVPSDTDTQY
TRBV5-1,13,TRBJ2-5,ASRSHGGLQETQY
TRBV12-5,12,TRBJ1-1,ASGLGDRGTEAF
TRBV30,10,TRBJ1-6,AWSVTDSPLH
TRBV10-3,13,TRBJ2-3,AISESTRSTDTQY
TRBV7-7,12,TRBJ2-5,ASSPDRGYETQY
TRBV7-9,15,TRBJ1-1,ASSGRQTGGRSTEAF
TRBV5-1,10,TRBJ1-1,ASSDRGAEAF
TRBV7-2,14,TRBJ2-3,ASSIGTSGPTDTQY
TRBV9,15,TRBJ2-7,ASSLEGAGLAGPLLY
TRBV10-2,13,TRBJ2-3,ASSDQPISTDTQY
TRBV29-1,11,TRBJ1-2,SVGGQGARGYT
TRBV20-1,14,TRBJ1-5,SARAPRDRDRQPQH
TRBV20-1,16,TRBJ2-1,SARDKASGGTSYNEQF
TRBV20-1,9,TRBJ1-2,SARSNYGYT
TRBV12-3/TRBV12-4,15,TRBJ2-1,ASSRLAGGPAYNEQF
TRBV7-6,9,TRBJ2-5,ASSLQGSQY
TRBV6-1,14,TRBJ2-5,ASSERQGHRRETQY
TRBV7-2,14,TRBJ2-3,ASSLAGGAGTDTQY
TRBV6-5,12,TRBJ1-2,ASSYSKAGHGYT
TRBV9,13,TRBJ2-7,ASSLTSGGYYEQY
TRBV24-1,13,TRBJ2-7,ATSDSGTGVSEQY